Below are 29 T cell receptor beta chains sequenced from a single sample in a study of CD8 T cells in Susac syndrome. Reverse transcription used roughly 0.45 to 1 ug RNA and random hexamers. TCRdb re-analysed the immunoSEQ multiplex PCR reads in MiXCR, keeping a single row per CDR3 protein. This sample has 120,000 or so distinct CDR3 sequences; 90% to 95% occur once, and the top ten carry under 0.095%. Sequenced sample: CD4+ T cells from PBMCs. Source of these receptors: a human donor with multiple sclerosis.

The chain recombines TRBV19 with TRBJ1-5; D unresolved. CDR1 and CDR2 (germline): LNHDA, SQIVND (reference sequence). V was trimmed by 10 bases and J by 3 bases, leaving 13 bases between them. The CDR3 runs 13 residues. CDR3 nucleotides: TGTGCCAAGAATAGGACCTCCAATCAGCCCCAGCATTTT. This encodes CAKNRTSNQPQHF.

Comment on this clonotype: A junction end diverges from the germline sequence, so it may reflect a read error. CDR3 residues: CASSFWGGETQHF. The CDR3 coding sequence is TGTGCCAGCAGTTTCTGGGGTGGGGAGACCCAGCACTTC. V and J are TRBV12-3 or TRBV12-4 and TRBJ2-5, with D perhaps TRBD2 (5 bases). There are 13 residues in the CDR3.

The V and J genes are TRBV6-2 or TRBV6-3 and TRBJ1-2; the match to TRBD1 covers 7 bases. Germline values: CDR1 MNHEY, CDR2 SVGEGT. This CDR3 is 12 amino acids long. With 7 bases clipped from V and 4 bases from J, the junction kept 3 bases outside the gene matches. The chain's CDR3 is CASTGTVYGYTF. CDR3 in DNA: TGTGCCAGCACCGGGACAGTCTATGGCTACACCTTC.

A word on this clonotype: At one boundary the junction diverges from the germline segment, which might be a read error. This chain links TRBV3-1 with TRBJ2-5; 11 bases align to TRBD2. This CDR3 has 14 amino acids. Looked up from germline, CDR1 is LGHDT and CDR2 is YNNKEL (reference sequence). The CDR3 region is CASSQLAGGESQYF. CDR3 coding DNA: TGTGCCAGCAGCCAACTAGCGGGGGGAGAGTCCCAGTACTTC.

The chain's CDR3 is CSARDPGGDETQYF. The DNA for the CDR3 is TGCAGTGCTAGAGACCCGGGGGGCGATGAGACCCAGTACTTC. This chain uses TRBV20-1 with TRBJ2-5; D is possibly TRBD2 (7 bases). Trimming removed 0 bases from V and 5 bases from J, with 13 bases in between. The CDR3 sequence is 14 residues long. Germline CDR1 DFQATT, CDR2 SNEGSKA (reference sequence).

CDR3 protein: CSASQGFSQPQHF. The CDR3 DNA sequence: TGCAGTGCTAGTCAAGGTTTTAGTCAGCCCCAGCATTTT. V and J are TRBV20-1 and TRBJ1-5; D is unclear. Germline V lookup: CDR1 DFQATT, CDR2 SNEGSKA (reference sequence). Trimming took off 3 bases at V and 6 bases at J, with 12 bases between the two ends. This CDR3 region has 13 residues.

The chain links TRBV25-1 to TRBJ2-7, with 8 bases matching TRBD1. Germline values: CDR1 MGHDK, CDR2 SYGVNS. V shed 2 bases, J shed 2 bases, and the junction held 5 bases outside the gene matches. The CDR3 spans 15 residues. In DNA form, the CDR3 reads TGTGCCAGCAGTGAAGGCGGGACAGGCCCCTACGAGCAGTACTTC. This gives the protein CASSEGGTGPYEQYF.

The chain is built from TRBV6-5 and TRBJ1-4; D is possibly TRBD1 (5 bases). The V gene lost 2 bases and the J gene lost 6 bases, with 13 bases spanning the gap. CDR3 size: 15 residues. CDR1 and CDR2 (germline): MNHEY, SVGAGI. CDR3 sequence: CASSYVGQGHEKLFF. The CDR3 coding sequence is TGTGCCAGCAGTTACGTGGGGCAGGGTCATGAAAAACTGTTTTTT.

The CDR3: CASSWTVNTEAFF. CDR3 DNA: TGTGCCAGCAGTTGGACGGTTAACACTGAAGCTTTCTTT. The chain carries TRBV6-2 or TRBV6-3 and TRBJ1-1; D remains unclear. The CDR3 is 13 residues long. V lost 4 bases and J lost 2, with 8 bases in between. CDR1 and CDR2 from the germline V gene are MNHEY and SVGEGT.

The chain recombines TRBV5-5 with TRBJ1-4; D is ambiguous. The V gene's germline CDR1 is SGHKS and CDR2 YYEKEE (reference sequence). This CDR3 is 13 amino acids long. V lost 0 bases, J lost 7 bases, and 7 bases lay in between. The CDR3 DNA reads as TGTGCCAGCAGCTTGGTCAGCCTTGAAAAACTGTTTTTT. This encodes CASSLVSLEKLFF.

This clonotype came up once. This chain joins TRBV12-3 or TRBV12-4 and TRBJ1-2; TRBD1 matches at 8 bases. V shed 5 bases and J 0 bases; nucleotides not matched to a gene: 5. The CDR3 contains 15 residues. The CDR3 sequence: CASSPGTGANYGYTF. The CDR3 region has the DNA TGTGCCAGCAGTCCCGGGACAGGAGCTAACTATGGCTACACCTTC.

V is TRBV20-1 and J is TRBJ1-2; 10 bases are shared with TRBD1. Per the germline V gene, CDR1 is DFQATT and CDR2 is SNEGSKA (reference sequence). This CDR3 is built from 13 residues. The V segment lost 6 bases and the J segment 8 bases; nucleotides outside the gene matches: 9. As DNA, the CDR3 is TGCAGTGCAGGGACAGGGGAAACCGGAGGCTACACCTTC. The encoded protein is CSAGTGETGGYTF.

This clonotype was picked up a small number of times. This chain joins TRBV2 and TRBJ2-5; D not resolved. Trimming took off 4 bases at V and 5 bases at J, with 2 bases between the two ends. Germline V lookup: CDR1 SNHLY, CDR2 FYNNEI. CDR3 length: 10 amino acids. CDR3 amino acids: CASSGETQYF. CDR3 bases: TGTGCCAGCAGTGGGGAGACCCAGTACTTC.

Only one count was recorded for this clonotype. V usage is TRBV27 and J usage is TRBJ1-3; D remains unclear. Germline CDR1 is MNHEY and CDR2 is SMNVEV (reference sequence). The CDR3 covers 13 residues. V was shortened by 0 bases and J by 11 bases, with 11 bases between the two germline ends. The CDR3 reads CASSLSMGKSIYF. CDR3 nucleotides: TGTGCCAGCAGTTTATCGATGGGAAAGTCCATATATTTT.

The chain links TRBV9 to TRBJ2-1; 9 positions match TRBD2. The CDR3 covers 16 residues. V was clipped by 2 bases and J by 10 bases; unmatched bases: 13. Germline V gene sequence: CDR1 SGDLS, CDR2 YYNGEE. In DNA form, the CDR3 reads TGTGCCAGCAGCGTGTCTGGGAGCGGGGGGATCGAGGAGCAGTTCTTC. Residues: CASSVSGSGGIEEQFF.

V gene TRBV29-1 combines with J gene TRBJ1-1; 10 bases match TRBD1. The V and J ends lost 7 bases and 3 bases, in that order; junction bases with no gene match: 5. The CDR3 length is 13 residues. Germline lookup yields CDR1 SQVTM and CDR2 ANQGSEA. CDR3 coding DNA: TGCAGCGCCCGAGGGACAGGGGACACTGAAGCTTTCTTT. Protein product: CSARGTGDTEAFF.

V is TRBV3-1 and J is TRBJ2-5, with D perhaps TRBD1 or TRBD2 (5 bases each). The germline gives CDR1 LGHDT, CDR2 YNNKEL (reference sequence). The germline V and J ends were trimmed by 4 bases and 1 base, with 10 bases remaining between them. There are 14 residues in the CDR3. The CDR3 DNA reads as TGTGCCAGCAGCCCACCGGGACCCCAAGAGACCCAGTACTTC. It translates to CASSPPGPQETQYF.

The V and J genes are TRBV7-3 and TRBJ1-2, with 7 nucleotides matching TRBD1. The J segment lost 0 bases and the V segment lost 5 bases, leaving 6 bases of the junction unmatched. Germline CDR1 and CDR2: SGHTA and FQGTGA. The CDR3 totals 15 residues. CDR3 region: CASSQGGGSNYGYTF. The CDR3 DNA reads as TGTGCCAGCAGCCAGGGGGGCGGATCTAACTATGGCTACACCTTC.

The chain is built from TRBV30 and TRBJ2-1; TRBD2 matches at 11 bases. The CDR3 runs 15 residues. The germline V gene has CDR1 GTSNPN and CDR2 SVGIG (reference sequence). Losses at the gene ends were 5 bases for V and 4 bases for J; bases not matched to a gene: 7. Written as DNA, the CDR3 is TGTGCCTGGGACCAGGGGACTAGCGGATACAATGAGCAGTTCTTC. It yields the protein CAWDQGTSGYNEQFF.

V is TRBV4-1 and J is TRBJ1-5; tentative D call: TRBD1 (5 bases). Germline V gene data show CDR1 as MGHRA and CDR2 as YSYEKL. CDR3 length: 15 residues. V lost 4 bases and J lost 1, with 11 bases in between. This CDR3 reads CASSRSRDSNQPQHF. In nucleotides, the CDR3 is TGCGCCAGCAGCCGAAGCCGGGACAGCAATCAGCCCCAGCATTTT.

The rearrangement joins TRBV7-3 to TRBJ2-5; D call uncertain. Trimming shortened V by 3 bases and J by 1 base, and 6 bases separated the two germline ends. Per germline, CDR1 SGHTA and CDR2 FQGTGA. The CDR3 totals 13 residues. The CDR3 spells CASSFASQETQYF. Written as DNA, the CDR3 is TGTGCCAGCAGCTTCGCCAGCCAAGAGACCCAGTACTTC.

V gene TRBV6-5 combines with J gene TRBJ2-7; 7 nucleotides agree with TRBD1. V was clipped by 2 bases and J by 12 bases; unmatched bases: 4. The CDR3 is made up of 11 amino acids. The germline CDR1 and CDR2 sequences are MNHEY and SVGAGI. Here the CDR3 DNA reads TGTGCCAGCAGTTACCTAGACAGGGCGTACTTC. Translation gives CASSYLDRAYF.

This chain uses TRBV4-1 with TRBJ2-7, with TRBD1 identical over 10 bases. CDR3 length: 14 residues. Looked up from germline, CDR1 is MGHRA and CDR2 is YSYEKL. V shed 6 bases, J shed 6 bases, and the junction held 8 bases outside the gene matches. The CDR3 reads CASRGLRDRGEQYF. CDR3 coding DNA: TGCGCCAGCAGGGGACTGAGGGACAGGGGCGAGCAGTACTTC.

V and J are TRBV13 and TRBJ2-2, with D hard to call. Trimming pared 5 bases from V and 0 bases from J, leaving 10 bases between. CDR3 size: 15 residues. Germline CDR1 and CDR2: PRHDT and FYEKMQ (reference sequence). CDR3 nucleotide sequence: TGTGCCAGCAGCATCAACTTAGCGAACACCGGGGAGCTGTTTTTT. Translation: CASSINLANTGELFF.

This chain links TRBV7-3 with TRBJ2-2, with D unresolved. Germline CDR1 SGHTA, CDR2 FQGTGA. CDR3 length equals 13 residues. The V end lost 4 bases, the J end lost 6 bases, and 9 bases lay between the germline ends. The CDR3 region is CASSSRSAGELFF. CDR3 nucleotides: TGTGCCAGCAGCTCCAGATCCGCCGGGGAGCTGTTTTTT.

This chain joins TRBV18 and TRBJ2-3; possible D gene TRBD1, 6 bases. The CDR3 totals 15 residues. Per the germline V gene, CDR1 is KGHSH and CDR2 is LQKENI. The V end lost 6 bases, the J end lost 6 bases, and 19 bases lay between the germline ends. The CDR3 DNA is TGTGCCAGCTCGCCTACAGGGTTATTGGCGGATACGCAGTATTTT. The encoded protein is CASSPTGLLADTQYF.

The chain carries TRBV6-1 and TRBJ2-5; 8 bases map to TRBD1. The germline gives CDR1 MNHNS, CDR2 SASEGT. The CDR3 spans 14 residues. The V gene end was trimmed by 5 bases and the J gene end by 2 bases; junction bases not matched to a gene: 4. As DNA, the CDR3 is TGTGCCAGCAGTCAAAGACAGGGGCAAGAGACCCAGTACTTC. Amino acid sequence: CASSQRQGQETQYF.

The chain carries TRBV20-1 and TRBJ2-5, with TRBD1 as a possible D gene (6 bases). The CDR3 consists of 13 residues. The ends were cut back, 6 bases at V and 2 bases at J, with 13 bases in the middle. Germline V lookup: CDR1 DFQATT, CDR2 SNEGSKA (reference sequence). The CDR3 DNA sequence: TGCAGTGCAACCAGGACAGTGCAAGAGACCCAGTACTTC. Translating it yields CSATRTVQETQYF.

This chain links TRBV3-1 with TRBJ2-3, with unresolved D. The CDR3 has 12 amino acids. V gave up 3 bases and J gave up 6 bases, with 7 bases separating them. Germline CDR1 reads LGHDT; CDR2 reads YNNKEL (reference sequence). The CDR3 protein is CASSQKWDTQYF. The DNA of the CDR3 is TGTGCCAGCAGCCAGAAATGGGATACGCAGTATTTT.